These 14 T cell receptor beta chains were sequenced from one sample in a study of blood T cell repertoires in COVID-19. Produced via immunoSEQ multiplex PCR; TCRdb's table is partial and in-frame only. Of around 340,000 clones listed, approximately 91% are singletons. The specimen was PBMCs or T cells enriched from blood (not recorded which). The receptors here all came from a woman aged 25 to 39 who had been exposed to COVID-19.

This chain joins TRBV28 and TRBJ2-7; possible D gene TRBD2, 7 bases. Per the germline V gene, CDR1 is MDHEN and CDR2 is SYDVKM. Deletions cut 7 bases from V and 3 bases from J, with 16 bases between. The CDR3 extends over 14 amino acids. The CDR3 region has the DNA TGTGCCAGCATCAGCGGGACATCGCTCTACGAGCAGTACTTC. As protein: CASISGTSLYEQYF.

The chain uses TRBV20-1 and TRBJ2-7; maybe TRBD2 (5 bases). This CDR3 is 12 amino acids long. Trimming removed 3 bases from V and 2 bases from J, with 8 bases in between. The V gene's germline CDR1 is DFQATT and CDR2 SNEGSKA (reference sequence). CDR3 amino acids: CSASGSAYEQYF. Written as DNA, the CDR3 is TGCAGTGCTAGTGGTAGCGCCTACGAGCAGTACTTC.

The chain links TRBV19 to TRBJ2-1; 16 bases map to TRBD2. The J segment lost 8 bases and the V segment lost 6 bases, leaving 19 bases of the junction unmatched. This CDR3 contains 20 residues. Per the germline V gene, CDR1 is LNHDA and CDR2 is SQIVND (reference sequence). CDR3 sequence reads: CASRDTGGPGTSGRGYEQFF. The CDR3 bases are TGTGCCAGTAGAGACACAGGGGGCCCAGGGACTAGCGGGAGGGGCTATGAGCAGTTCTTC.

V gene TRBV7-2 combines with J gene TRBJ2-2; TRBD1 is a possible D gene (6 bases). The CDR3 sequence is 15 residues long. V lost 5 bases, J lost 1 base, and 11 bases lay in between. Germline loops: CDR1 SGHTA, CDR2 FQGNSA. The CDR3 protein is CASSPDRRNTGELFF. The CDR3 DNA sequence: TGTGCCAGCAGCCCAGACAGGAGGAACACCGGGGAGCTGTTTTTT.

The chain uses TRBV4-2 and TRBJ1-6; no clear D. Trimming took 1 base from V and 6 from J, leaving 19 bases between them. The CDR3 spans 18 residues. Germline CDR1 is LGHNA and CDR2 is YNFKEQ. CDR3 bases: TGTGCCAGCAGCCAAGGAGCCCAGGTTCCTAATCGTAATTCACCCCTCCACTTT. It specifies CASSQGAQVPNRNSPLHF.

The V gene is TRBV27, the J gene TRBJ2-3; 12 bases align to TRBD2. CDR3 length: 15 amino acids. V trimming: 7 bases; J trimming: 1 base; junction bases outside the gene matches: 3. CDR1 and CDR2 (germline): MNHEY, SMNVEV (reference sequence). Written as DNA, the CDR3 is TGTGCCAGCACCACTAGCGGGAGGCGCACAGATACGCAGTATTTT. It encodes CASTTSGRRTDTQYF.

The chain recombines TRBV20-1 with TRBJ1-2; a possible D gene is TRBD1 (5 bases). The CDR3 spans 11 residues. V was trimmed by 1 base and J by 6 bases, leaving 6 bases between them. Germline-derived CDR1 and CDR2 are DFQATT and SNEGSKA (reference sequence). The CDR3 loop reads CSARAGHGYTF. DNA of the CDR3: TGCAGTGCTAGAGCAGGGCATGGCTACACCTTC.

This chain joins TRBV10-3 and TRBJ2-1; D unresolved. Between the trimmed V and J ends, which lost 0 bases and 2 bases, there was a span of 11 bases. The germline gives CDR1 ENHRY, CDR2 SYGVKD. This CDR3 is 16 amino acids long. The CDR3 nucleotides read TGTGCCATCAGTGAGTCAAGGTATGGAGCCTACAATGAGCAGTTCTTC. This encodes CAISESRYGAYNEQFF.

This clone was observed a handful of times. This chain joins TRBV6-5 and TRBJ1-3; D gene uncertain. The germline CDR1 and CDR2 sequences are MNHEY and SVGAGI. Deletions cut 5 bases from V and 0 bases from J, with 5 bases between. The CDR3 covers 13 residues. The CDR3 nucleotides are TGTGCCAGCAGTCCAAACTCTGGAAACACCATATATTTT. This sequence encodes CASSPNSGNTIYF.

The chain joins TRBV15 to TRBJ2-3; 10 bases line up with TRBD2. The V gene end was trimmed by 5 bases and the J gene end by 6 bases; junction bases not matched to a gene: 17. The CDR3 has 18 residues. CDR1 is LNHNV, CDR2 YYDKDF, per germline (reference sequence). This CDR3 is CATSRRESGRARYDTQYF. DNA for the CDR3: TGTGCCACCAGCCGAAGGGAAAGCGGGAGGGCCCGATACGATACGCAGTATTTT.

The rearrangement uses TRBV5-8 and TRBJ2-7, with D possibly being TRBD2 (5 bases). Germline assignment: CDR1 SGHTS and CDR2 YDEGEE. Deletions cut 3 bases from V and 6 bases from J, with 13 bases between. The CDR3 totals 13 residues. CDR3 DNA: TGTGCCAGCAGCTCCGGGGTGCTTTCCGAGCAGTACTTC. Translated: CASSSGVLSEQYF.

The chain links TRBV7-6 to TRBJ1-3; tentative D call: TRBD1 (6 bases). V shed 1 base and J shed 0 bases, with 16 bases lying between them. This CDR3 is built from 18 residues. Germline V gene data show CDR1 as SGHVS and CDR2 as FNYEAQ. CDR3 bases: TGTGCCAGCAGCTTAGAGGGCAGGGGATCGGGCTCTGGAAACACCATATATTTT. This gives the protein CASSLEGRGSGSGNTIYF.

This chain links TRBV14 with TRBJ1-4; TRBD1 agrees at 7 bases. This CDR3 comprises 15 residues. Germline V lookup: CDR1 SGHDN, CDR2 FVKESK. Losses at the gene ends were 4 bases for V and 7 bases for J; bases not matched to a gene: 9. The CDR3 DNA is TGTGCCAGCAGCCCTAGGACAGGTGGAAGTGAAAAACTGTTTTTT. As protein: CASSPRTGGSEKLFF.

The chain combines TRBV30 with TRBJ2-3, with 9 bases aligning to TRBD1. The CDR3 extends over 14 amino acids. CDR1 and CDR2 (germline): GTSNPN, SVGIG (reference sequence). V was pared by 5 bases and J by 6 bases, with 9 bases of the junction left unmatched. Written as DNA, the CDR3 is TGTGCCTGGTCGGGACAGGGACGGAGGGATACGCAGTATTTT. Protein product: CAWSGQGRRDTQYF.